This T cell receptor beta chain was retrieved from a study of cytomegalovirus exposure and HLA in healthy donors. Overall study context: The roughly 110 validation repertoires were reported in a later analysis to have been generated on the same platform as the 666 first-cohort repertoires. Study-wide results and caveats: For cytomegalovirus status, the classifier reportedly gave diagnoses with high specificity and sensitivity. Within the approximately 110 validation repertoires, first-cohort TCR clusters tended to co-occur, according to a later analysis.

Germline trimming cut 3 bases from V and 2 bases from J; bases unmatched to any gene: 10. Looked up from germline, CDR1 is LNHDA and CDR2 is SQIVND (reference sequence). CDR3 length equals 17 residues. In its sample, this clone was seen once. Its antigen is still unknown. Libraries were prepared by immunoSEQ multiplex PCR; TCRdb keeps only in-frame clonotypes and omits some of them. The table has 100,000 to 150,000 clones, about nine tenths seen once. The sequence derives from a woman aged 18 to 35 in good health and CMV-seronegative. Sequenced material: PBMCs. This sequence joins TRBV19 and TRBJ2-7; 10 nucleotides agree with TRBD1. CDR3 nucleotides: TGTGCCAGTAGTATGACCCCCCGGGACAGGGGTACCTACGAGCAGTACTTC. Translated, it gives CASSMTPRDRGTYEQYF. Full variable domain (outside the CDR3, taken from reference TRBV19 and TRBJ2-7): DGGITQSPKYLFRKEGQNVTLSCEQNLNHDAMYWYRQDPGQGLRLIYYSQIVNDFQKGDIAEGYSVSREKKESFPLTVTSAQKNPTAFYLCASSMTPRDRGTYEQYFGPGTRLTVT.